These T cell receptor beta chains were read from a single sample in a study of blood T cell repertoires in COVID-19. Generated by immunoSEQ multiplex PCR, the TCRdb table keeps only in-frame clones and is missing some. The sample shows fewer than 65,000 clones, about 89% of them seen only once. Sequencing was carried out using peripheral blood. Receptor source: a woman between 55 and 75 years old with active or convalescent COVID-19. The CDR3 runs from the conserved cysteine through the conserved F or W. The D gene is left open where the match is weak. Clone size is stated in some rows and not others, as once, few, many or a class when expanded.

clone size,V gene,J gene,D gene,CDR3 protein,CDR3 DNA
once,TRBV5-6,TRBJ1-5,NA,CASSFWEYSNQPQHF,TGTGCCAGCAGCTTCTGGGAGTATAGCAATCAGCCCCAGCATTTT
once,TRBV10-3,TRBJ2-5,TRBD2,CAIRAGLAGRQETQYF,TGTGCCATCCGGGCCGGACTAGCGGGACGACAAGAGACCCAGTACTTC
NA,TRBV27,TRBJ2-1,NA,CASSPRFPYNEQFF,TGTGCCAGCTCGCCCAGATTCCCCTACAATGAGCAGTTCTTC
NA,TRBV3-1/TRBV3-2,TRBJ2-7,NA,CASSARRSVSLREQYF,TGTGCCAGCAGCGCTAGACGTAGCGTGTCACTACGGGAGCAGTACTTC
NA,TRBV20-1,TRBJ2-1,NA,CSAMVMGEQFF,TGCAGTGCTATGGTGATGGGCGAGCAGTTCTTC
NA,TRBV27,TRBJ1-1,NA,CASRWGGNTEAFF,TGTGCCAGCAGGTGGGGCGGGAACACTGAAGCTTTCTTT
NA,TRBV28,TRBJ1-2,NA,CASSFYSDNGYTF,TGTGCCAGCAGTTTTTATTCGGACAATGGCTACACCTTC
NA,TRBV28,TRBJ1-1,NA,CASSSLGGENTEAFF,TGTGCCAGCAGTTCCCTGGGAGGAGAGAACACTGAAGCTTTCTTT
NA,TRBV7-9,TRBJ2-1,TRBD2,CASSFLTSGSNEQFF,TGTGCCAGCAGCTTTCTCACTAGCGGGAGTAATGAGCAGTTCTTC
NA,TRBV6-5,TRBJ1-1,NA,CASSRHGTPDTEAFF,TGTGCCAGCAGTAGACACGGGACACCTGACACTGAAGCTTTCTTT
NA,TRBV28,TRBJ2-7,TRBD2,CASSLSGLAGGAYF,TGTGCCAGCAGTTTATCAGGGCTAGCGGGAGGTGCGTACTTC
NA,TRBV27,TRBJ1-2,NA,CASSLKGWDYGYTF,TGTGCCAGCAGTTTAAAGGGGTGGGACTATGGCTACACCTTC
NA,TRBV7-9,TRBJ2-5,TRBD1,CASSTQGAGETQYF,TGTGCCAGCAGCACCCAGGGGGCCGGGGAGACCCAGTACTTC
NA,TRBV30,TRBJ2-7,TRBD2,CAWSVASGRTEQYF,TGTGCCTGGAGTGTCGCTAGCGGGAGAACCGAGCAGTACTTC
NA,TRBV3-1/TRBV3-2,TRBJ2-3,NA,CASSQRGRDTDTQYF,TGTGCCAGCAGCCAAAGGGGCAGGGACACAGATACGCAGTATTTT
NA,TRBV15,TRBJ1-1,NA,CATSRDRGNTEAFF,TGTGCCACCAGCAGAGACAGGGGAAACACTGAAGCTTTCTTT
NA,TRBV28,TRBJ2-7,NA,CASSTVVAGSGQYF,TGTGCCAGCAGTACGGTCGTGGCGGGTTCCGGGCAGTACTTC
NA,TRBV14,TRBJ1-5,NA,CASSQTLRQISNQPQHF,TGTGCCAGCAGCCAGACCCTCAGACAGATTAGCAATCAGCCCCAGCATTTT
NA,TRBV30,TRBJ2-1,NA,CAWSVRGPEQFF,TGTGCCTGGAGTGTCAGGGGTCCAGAGCAGTTCTTC
once,TRBV6-5,TRBJ2-1,NA,CASSYFGRGNEQFF,TGTGCCAGCAGTTACTTCGGGCGGGGTAATGAGCAGTTCTTC
NA,TRBV18,TRBJ2-7,NA,CASSPPLAGYEQYF,TGTGCCAGCTCACCACCCTTGGCAGGCTACGAGCAGTACTTC
NA,TRBV29-1,TRBJ2-7,NA,CSVLTGRDEQYF,TGCAGCGTCCTTACAGGGCGTGACGAGCAGTACTTC
NA,TRBV6-1,TRBJ2-5,TRBD2,CASSEAVTSGGSWETQYF,TGTGCCAGCAGTGAAGCCGTGACTAGCGGGGGAAGTTGGGAGACCCAGTACTTC
NA,TRBV5-1,TRBJ2-3,NA,CASSLAFGKTDTQYF,TGCGCCAGCAGCTTGGCTTTCGGGAAGACAGATACGCAGTATTTT
NA,TRBV24-1,TRBJ1-4,TRBD1,CATSDRQGRNEKLFF,TGTGCCACCAGTGATCGACAGGGAAGGAATGAAAAACTGTTTTTT
NA,TRBV6-2/TRBV6-3,TRBJ1-5,TRBD1,CASSYSQGAAWPQHF,TGTGCCAGCAGTTACTCTCAGGGGGCCGCGTGGCCCCAGCATTTT
NA,TRBV7-9,TRBJ2-3,TRBD1,CASSPEDRGQGADTQYF,TGTGCCAGCAGCCCGGAGGACAGGGGGCAGGGTGCAGATACGCAGTATTTT
NA,TRBV29-1,TRBJ1-2,TRBD1,CSVEGQGYYGYTF,TGCAGCGTTGAGGGACAGGGGTACTATGGCTACACCTTC
NA,TRBV3-1/TRBV3-2,TRBJ2-1,TRBD2,CASNLAGEMNEQFF,TGTGCCAGCAACCTAGCGGGGGAGATGAATGAGCAGTTCTTC
NA,TRBV12-3/TRBV12-4,TRBJ1-5,NA,CASTRQANQPQHF,TGTGCCAGCACCCGACAGGCCAATCAGCCCCAGCATTTT
NA,TRBV14,TRBJ1-1,NA,CASSQPGQSEAFF,TGTGCCAGCAGCCAACCGGGACAATCCGAAGCTTTCTTT
NA,TRBV18,TRBJ2-7,TRBD2,CASSPGSSGRIIYEQYF,TGTGCCAGCTCACCGGGCTCTAGCGGGAGGATTATCTACGAGCAGTACTTC
NA,TRBV9,TRBJ1-6,TRBD1,CASSVSGTGHNSPLHF,TGTGCCAGCAGCGTATCCGGGACAGGGCATAATTCACCCCTCCACTTT